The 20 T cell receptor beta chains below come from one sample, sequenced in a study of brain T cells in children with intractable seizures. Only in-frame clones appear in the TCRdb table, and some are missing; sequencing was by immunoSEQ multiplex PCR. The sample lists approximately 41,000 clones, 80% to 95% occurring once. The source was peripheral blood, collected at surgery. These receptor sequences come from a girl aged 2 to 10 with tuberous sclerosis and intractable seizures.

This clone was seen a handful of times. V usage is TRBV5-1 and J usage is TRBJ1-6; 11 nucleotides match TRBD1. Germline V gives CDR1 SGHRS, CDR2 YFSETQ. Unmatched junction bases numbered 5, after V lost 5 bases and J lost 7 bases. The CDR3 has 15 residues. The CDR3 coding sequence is TGCGCCAGCAGAGGACAGGGGGCGGTAAATTCACCCCTCCACTTT. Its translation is CASRGQGAVNSPLHF.

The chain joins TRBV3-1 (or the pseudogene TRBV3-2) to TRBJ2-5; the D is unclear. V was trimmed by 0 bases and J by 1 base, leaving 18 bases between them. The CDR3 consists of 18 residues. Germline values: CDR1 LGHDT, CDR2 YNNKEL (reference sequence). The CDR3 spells CASSQEPLMGKPQETQYF. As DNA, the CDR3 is TGTGCCAGCAGCCAAGAGCCCCTCATGGGGAAGCCCCAAGAGACCCAGTACTTC.

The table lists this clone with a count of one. CDR3 amino acids: CASSPDWGPNTEAFF. CDR3 nucleotides: TGTGCCAGTAGCCCAGACTGGGGGCCGAACACTGAAGCTTTCTTT. The rearrangement joins TRBV19 to TRBJ1-1; D might be TRBD1 (6 bases). The V and J ends lost 6 bases and 1 base respectively, with 15 bases between them. This CDR3 spans 15 amino acids. Germline V gene lookup returns CDR1 LNHDA and CDR2 SQIVND (reference sequence).

As DNA, the CDR3 is TGTGCCAGCAGTGAAGGGGGGAGGGCCTACGAGCAGTACTTC. This sequence encodes CASSEGGRAYEQYF. The chain is built from TRBV6-1 and TRBJ2-7; 7 positions agree with TRBD2. V was pared by 1 base and J by 2 bases, with 2 bases of the junction left unmatched. Germline V gene lookup returns CDR1 MNHNS and CDR2 SASEGT. The CDR3 covers 14 residues.

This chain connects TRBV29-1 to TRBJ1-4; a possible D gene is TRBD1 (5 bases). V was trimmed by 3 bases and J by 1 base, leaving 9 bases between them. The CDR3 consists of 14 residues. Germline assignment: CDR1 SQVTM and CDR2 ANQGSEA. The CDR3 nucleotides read TGCAGCGTTGAGGGGGGGGTAACTAATGAAAAACTGTTTTTT. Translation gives CSVEGGVTNEKLFF.

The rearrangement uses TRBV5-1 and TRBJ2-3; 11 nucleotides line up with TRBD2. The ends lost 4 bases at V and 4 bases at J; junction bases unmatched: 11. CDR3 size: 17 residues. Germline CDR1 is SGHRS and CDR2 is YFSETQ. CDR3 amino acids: CASSQTSGVLIADTQYF. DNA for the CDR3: TGCGCCAGCAGCCAGACTAGCGGGGTTCTGATAGCAGATACGCAGTATTTT.

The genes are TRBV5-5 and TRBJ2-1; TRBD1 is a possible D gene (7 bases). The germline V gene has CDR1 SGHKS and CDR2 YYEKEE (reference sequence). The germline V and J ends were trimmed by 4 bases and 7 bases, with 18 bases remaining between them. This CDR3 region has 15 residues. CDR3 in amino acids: CASSPPGGPGNEQFF. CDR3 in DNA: TGTGCCAGCAGCCCCCCAGGGGGGCCGGGAAATGAGCAGTTCTTC.

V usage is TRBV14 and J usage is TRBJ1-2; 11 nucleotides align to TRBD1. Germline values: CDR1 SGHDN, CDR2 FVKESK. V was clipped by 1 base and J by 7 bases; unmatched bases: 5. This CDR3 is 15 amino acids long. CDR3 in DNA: TGTGCCAGCAGCCAAGCCGGACAGGGGGCCGCTGGCTACACCTTC. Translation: CASSQAGQGAAGYTF.

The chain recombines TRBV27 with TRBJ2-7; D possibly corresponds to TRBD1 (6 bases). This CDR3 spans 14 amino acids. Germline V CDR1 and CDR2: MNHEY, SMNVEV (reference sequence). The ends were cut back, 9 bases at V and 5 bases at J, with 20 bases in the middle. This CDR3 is CARVNRVLCDEQYV. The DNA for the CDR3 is TGTGCCAGGGTCAACAGGGTTCTTTGCGACGAGCAGTACGTC.

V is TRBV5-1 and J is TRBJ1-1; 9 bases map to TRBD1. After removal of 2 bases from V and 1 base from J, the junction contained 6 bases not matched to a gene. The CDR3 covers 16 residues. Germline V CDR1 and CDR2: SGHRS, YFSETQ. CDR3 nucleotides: TGCGCCAGCAGCTTCGGGACAGGGCTTTCGAACACTGAAGCTTTCTTT. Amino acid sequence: CASSFGTGLSNTEAFF.

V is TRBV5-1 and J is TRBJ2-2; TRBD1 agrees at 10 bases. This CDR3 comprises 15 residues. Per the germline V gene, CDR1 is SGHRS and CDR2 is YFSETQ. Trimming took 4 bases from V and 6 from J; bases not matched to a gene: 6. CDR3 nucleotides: TGCGCCAGCAGCGACAGGACAGGGGGAGCCGGGGAGCTGTTTTTT. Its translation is CASSDRTGGAGELFF. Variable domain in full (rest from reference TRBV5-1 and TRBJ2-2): KAGVTQTPRYLIKTRGQQVTLSCSPISGHRSVSWYQQTPGQGLQFLFEYFSETQRNKGNFPGRFSGRQFSNSRSEMNVSTLELGDSALYLCASSDRTGGAGELFFGEGSRLTVL.

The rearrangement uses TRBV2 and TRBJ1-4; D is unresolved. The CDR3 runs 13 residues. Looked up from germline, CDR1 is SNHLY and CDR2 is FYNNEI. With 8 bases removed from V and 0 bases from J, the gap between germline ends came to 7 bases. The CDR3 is CASRWATNEKLFF. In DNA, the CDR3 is TGTGCCAGCCGGTGGGCAACTAATGAAAAACTGTTTTTT.

CDR3 sequence (DNA): TGTGCCAGCAGCCCGGGACAGGGGGAGGGTGGCTACACCTTC. This translates into CASSPGQGEGGYTF. The J gene is TRBJ1-2, the V gene TRBV3-1 (or the pseudogene TRBV3-2); TRBD1 agrees at 11 bases. After removal of 4 bases from V and 7 bases from J, the junction contained 5 bases not matched to a gene. This CDR3 comprises 14 residues. Germline CDR1 and CDR2: LGHDT and YNNKEL (reference sequence).

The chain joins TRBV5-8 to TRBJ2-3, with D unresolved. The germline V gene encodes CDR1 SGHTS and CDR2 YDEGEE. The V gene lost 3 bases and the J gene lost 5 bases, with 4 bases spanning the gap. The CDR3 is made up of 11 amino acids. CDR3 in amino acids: CASSSVDTQYF. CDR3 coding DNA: TGTGCCAGCAGCTCGGTAGATACGCAGTATTTT.

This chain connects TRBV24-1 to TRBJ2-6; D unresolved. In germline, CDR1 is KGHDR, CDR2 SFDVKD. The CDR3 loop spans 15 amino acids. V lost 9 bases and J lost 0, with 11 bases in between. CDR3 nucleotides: TGTGCCACCGCCGGATCTCCCTCTGGGGCCAACGTCCTGACTTTC. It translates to CATAGSPSGANVLTF.

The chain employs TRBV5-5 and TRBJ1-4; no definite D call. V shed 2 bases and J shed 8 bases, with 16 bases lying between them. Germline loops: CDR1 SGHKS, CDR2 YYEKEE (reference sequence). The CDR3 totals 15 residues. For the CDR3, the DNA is TGTGCCAGCAGCTTTGCCCAGACCTTTTCGGAAAAACTGTTTTTT. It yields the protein CASSFAQTFSEKLFF.

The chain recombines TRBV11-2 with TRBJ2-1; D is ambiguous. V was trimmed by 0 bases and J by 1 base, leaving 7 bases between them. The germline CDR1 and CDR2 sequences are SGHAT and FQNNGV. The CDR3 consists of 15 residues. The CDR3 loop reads CASSLDLSSYNEQFF. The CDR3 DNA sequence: TGTGCCAGCAGCTTAGATTTGTCGTCCTACAATGAGCAGTTCTTC.

As DNA, the CDR3 is TGTGCTAGTCGGTTGGGCTTTGAAGCTTTCTTT. It is translated as CASRLGFEAFF. This chain uses TRBV12-5 with TRBJ1-1; D remains ambiguous. V lost 8 bases and J 7 bases, leaving 11 bases between the germline ends. Germline loops: CDR1 LGHNT, CDR2 FRNRAP. This CDR3 has 11 residues.

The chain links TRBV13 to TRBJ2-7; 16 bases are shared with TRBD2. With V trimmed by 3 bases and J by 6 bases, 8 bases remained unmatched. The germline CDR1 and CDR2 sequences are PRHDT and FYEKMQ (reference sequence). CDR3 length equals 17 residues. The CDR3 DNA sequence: TGTGCCAGCAGCTTGGGACTAGCGGGGGGGCCGGTCTCCGAGCAGTACTTC. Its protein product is CASSLGLAGGPVSEQYF.

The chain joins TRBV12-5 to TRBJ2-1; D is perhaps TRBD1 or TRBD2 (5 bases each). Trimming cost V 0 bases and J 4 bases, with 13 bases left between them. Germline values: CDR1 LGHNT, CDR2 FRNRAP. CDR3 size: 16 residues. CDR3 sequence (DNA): TGTGCTAGTGGTTTGGTAGTTGTTGGGGGATACAATGAGCAGTTCTTC. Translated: CASGLVVVGGYNEQFF.